A single sample gave rise to the 3 T cell receptor beta chains below, sequenced in a study of blood T cell repertoires in COVID-19 (TCRdb year 2020). The library was produced with the immunoSEQ multiplex PCR assay. What TCRdb holds here is the immuneACCESS table cut down to in-frame rearrangements. Part of the clones is not present; checked against another copy, under half of the missing clones reflect an unresolved V gene, and the others are unexplained. The sample table records roughly 97,000 clones; 85% to 90% of these occur just once. The top ten hold roughly 5.3% of the sample. Source material: peripheral blood. The receptor set was obtained from a human donor in a cohort sampled during active COVID-19.

There are a few counts of this clone. The chain couples TRBV2 to TRBJ1-2; perhaps TRBD1 as D (5 bases). Germline CDR1 is SNHLY and CDR2 is FYNNEI. Deletions cut 6 bases from V and 1 base from J, with 6 bases between. This CDR3 has 12 residues. This CDR3 reads CASSRVNYGYTF. The DNA for the CDR3 is TGTGCCAGCAGCAGGGTTAACTATGGCTACACCTTC.

The chain uses TRBV6-4 and TRBJ2-1; 7 nucleotides match TRBD1. The germline V gene has CDR1 MRHNA and CDR2 SNTAGT. V lost 6 bases, J lost 0 bases, and 5 bases stayed unmatched. The CDR3 covers 15 residues. CDR3 in amino acids: CASSTTGFSYNEQFF. The CDR3 nucleotides read TGTGCCAGCAGCACGACAGGGTTCTCCTACAATGAGCAGTTCTTC.

The rearrangement uses TRBV28 and TRBJ2-1; perhaps TRBD2 as D (6 bases). The CDR3 is made up of 16 amino acids. The V gene lost 5 bases and the J gene lost 10 bases, with 24 bases spanning the gap. Germline assignment: CDR1 MDHEN and CDR2 SYDVKM. This CDR3 reads CASSPPYSGVVDEQFF. The CDR3 bases are TGTGCCAGCAGTCCCCCTTACTCGGGGGTAGTGGACGAGCAGTTCTTC.